Below are 17 T cell receptor beta chains sequenced from a single sample in a study of blood T cell repertoires in COVID-19. Data came from immunoSEQ multiplex PCR; TCRdb stores just in-frame clones and leaves some out. This sample has 290,000 or so clones, with 70% to 90% found just once. Sample: peripheral blood. The receptor source for this set is a man in his fifties with active or convalescent COVID-19.

The rearrangement uses TRBV6-1 and TRBJ2-1; 8 bases align to TRBD2. The CDR3 spans 15 residues. V dropped 7 bases and J dropped 1; count of bases not matched to a gene: 6. CDR1 MNHNS and CDR2 SASEGT come from the germline V gene. The CDR3 DNA sequence: TGTGCCAGCAAGGAACTAGCGGCTTCCTACAATGAGCAGTTCTTC. Amino acids: CASKELAASYNEQFF.

The rearrangement uses TRBV7-9 and TRBJ1-2; D is undetermined. Between the trimmed V and J ends, which lost 5 bases and 1 base, there was a span of 14 bases. The CDR3 contains 15 residues. Germline V gene data show CDR1 as SEHNR and CDR2 as FQNEAQ (reference sequence). CDR3 sequence: CASSPGYSINYGYTF. CDR3 sequence (DNA): TGTGCCAGCAGCCCCGGTTACAGCATTAACTATGGCTACACCTTC. The full variable domain, completed using reference TRBV7-9 and TRBJ1-2, is DTGVSQNPRHKITKRGQNVTFRCDPISEHNRLYWYRQTLGQGPEFLTYFQNEAQLEKSRLLSDRFSAERPKGSFSTLEIQRTEQGDSAMYLCASSPGYSINYGYTFGSGTRLTVV.

The chain recombines TRBV11-1 with TRBJ2-3; D is uncertain. Trimming removed 5 bases at V and 11 bases at J, with 17 bases between. Germline values: CDR1 SGHAT, CDR2 FQDESV (reference sequence). The CDR3 sequence is 13 residues long. The DNA of the CDR3 is TGTGCCAGCAGCCCAACGCCGGCAGGATGGCAGTATTTT. This gives the protein CASSPTPAGWQYF.

The chain employs TRBV5-1 and TRBJ1-2; 8 nucleotides agree with TRBD1. Trimming took 5 bases from V and 4 from J; bases not matched to a gene: 7. Germline CDR1 reads SGHRS; CDR2 reads YFSETQ. This CDR3 is 14 amino acids long. The CDR3 spells CASSLDRVGYGYTF. The CDR3 bases are TGCGCCAGCAGTCTGGACAGGGTTGGCTATGGCTACACCTTC.

The chain uses TRBV4-3 and TRBJ2-7, with TRBD1 as a possible D gene (5 bases). The CDR3 runs to 15 residues. Trimming cost V 4 bases and J 2 bases, with 15 bases left between them. Germline-derived CDR1 and CDR2 are LGHNA and YSLEER. Here the CDR3 DNA reads TGCGCCAGCAGCCCGGGCAGGGCCGAACCCTACGAGCAGTACTTC. Protein sequence: CASSPGRAEPYEQYF.

This CDR3 is CSASIGRYEQYF. CDR3 DNA: TGCAGTGCTAGTATAGGGAGATACGAGCAGTACTTC. The J gene is TRBJ2-7, the V gene TRBV20-1; possible D gene TRBD2, 5 bases. The CDR3 totals 12 residues. The V end lost 3 bases, the J end lost 4 bases, and 10 bases lay between the germline ends. CDR1 and CDR2 (germline): DFQATT, SNEGSKA (reference sequence).

The chain is built from TRBV5-1 and TRBJ2-2; 10 positions match TRBD2. Losses at the gene ends were 4 bases for V and 6 bases for J; bases not matched to a gene: 6. Germline CDR1 reads SGHRS; CDR2 reads YFSETQ. This CDR3 spans 15 amino acids. The CDR3 loop reads CASSALAGASGELFF. The CDR3 region has the DNA TGCGCCAGCAGCGCCCTAGCGGGAGCGTCCGGGGAGCTGTTTTTT.

V usage is TRBV18 and J usage is TRBJ1-3, with 9 bases identical to TRBD1. The CDR3 contains 15 residues. With V trimmed by 0 bases and J by 5 bases, 2 bases remained unmatched. The germline CDR1 and CDR2 sequences are KGHSH and LQKENI. The CDR3 region is CASSPPGTGRNTIYF. CDR3 DNA sequence: TGTGCCAGCTCACCACCAGGGACAGGGCGAAACACCATATATTTT.

The rearrangement joins TRBV19 to TRBJ2-7; 8 bases fit TRBD1. The length of the CDR3 is 16 residues. With 5 bases clipped from V and 2 bases from J, the junction kept 11 bases outside the gene matches. Germline assignment: CDR1 LNHDA and CDR2 SQIVND (reference sequence). CDR3 residues: CASSPDGQGGTYEQYF. As DNA, the CDR3 is TGTGCCAGTAGTCCGGATGGACAGGGAGGTACCTACGAGCAGTACTTC.

J is TRBJ1-2 and V is TRBV6-5; D unresolved. V was clipped by 5 bases and J by 3 bases, with 10 bases between them. This CDR3 has 13 residues. Germline V gene lookup returns CDR1 MNHEY and CDR2 SVGAGI. The CDR3 loop reads CASSRNVDYGYTF. Here the CDR3 DNA reads TGTGCCAGCAGTAGAAATGTAGACTATGGCTACACCTTC.

The chain recombines TRBV7-8 with TRBJ2-3, with TRBD2 matching over 16 bases. The V gene's germline CDR1 is SGHVS and CDR2 FQNEAQ. V shed 5 bases, J shed 4 bases, and the junction held 6 bases outside the gene matches. This CDR3 comprises 17 residues. The CDR3: CASSRGGLAGGPDTQYF. The CDR3 DNA reads as TGTGCCAGCAGCAGGGGGGGACTAGCGGGAGGGCCAGATACGCAGTATTTT.

The rearrangement links TRBV15 to TRBJ2-3; possible D gene TRBD2, 6 bases. V was trimmed by 9 bases and J by 7 bases, leaving 14 bases between them. The CDR3 runs to 12 residues. CDR1 and CDR2 (germline): LNHNV, YYDKDF (reference sequence). The CDR3, as DNA: TGTGCCACGTCGGGAGTGGTGAATACGCAGTATTTT. Translating it yields CATSGVVNTQYF.

This clone was counted at least ten times. The V call is TRBV7-2, the J call TRBJ2-5, with a possible D match to TRBD1 (5 bases). The CDR3 length is 13 residues. Looked up from germline, CDR1 is SGHTA and CDR2 is FQGNSA. The V gene lost 5 bases and the J gene lost 1 base, with 8 bases spanning the gap. The CDR3 here is CASSRQTQETQYF. The CDR3 nucleotides read TGTGCCAGCAGCCGACAGACCCAAGAGACCCAGTACTTC. The full variable domain, in which reference TRBV7-2 and TRBJ2-5 provide the parts outside the CDR3, is GAGVSQSPSNKVTEKGKDVELRCDPISGHTALYWYRQSLGQGLEFLIYFQGNSAPDKSGLPSDRFSAERTGGSVSTLTIQRTQQEDSAVYLCASSRQTQETQYFGPGTRLLVL.

The chain joins TRBV3-1 (or the pseudogene TRBV3-2) to TRBJ2-2, with 8 bases aligning to TRBD1. CDR3 length equals 16 residues. The V gene end was trimmed by 3 bases and the J gene end by 1 base; junction bases not matched to a gene: 4. Germline loops: CDR1 LGHDT, CDR2 YNNKEL (reference sequence). The CDR3 is CASSHRTGRNTGELFF. The DNA for the CDR3 is TGTGCCAGCAGCCACCGGACAGGGAGGAACACCGGGGAGCTGTTTTTT.

This rearrangement joins TRBV5-1 to TRBJ2-5; 10 bases map to TRBD2. This CDR3 region has 15 residues. The germline CDR1 and CDR2 sequences are SGHRS and YFSETQ. With V trimmed by 0 bases and J by 6 bases, 5 bases remained unmatched. Here the CDR3 DNA reads TGCGCCAGCAGCTTGGTTGCTAGCGGGAGCCAGACCCAGTACTTC. Its protein product is CASSLVASGSQTQYF.

The CDR3 coding sequence is TGTGCCAGCAGGGGACTAGGCACAGATACGCAGTATTTT. It codes for CASRGLGTDTQYF. V usage is TRBV12-3 or TRBV12-4 and J usage is TRBJ2-3, with 8 bases that match TRBD2. The CDR3 runs to 13 residues. With 6 bases clipped from V and 1 base from J, the junction kept 0 bases outside the gene matches.

The V gene is TRBV2, the J gene TRBJ1-2; 8 positions agree with TRBD1. From germline, CDR1 is SNHLY and CDR2 FYNNEI. V shed 2 bases, J shed 4 bases, and the junction held 6 bases outside the gene matches. The CDR3 sequence is 15 residues long. The CDR3 here is CASSEPPGQGYGYTF. Here the CDR3 DNA reads TGTGCCAGCAGTGAACCCCCCGGACAGGGCTATGGCTACACCTTC.